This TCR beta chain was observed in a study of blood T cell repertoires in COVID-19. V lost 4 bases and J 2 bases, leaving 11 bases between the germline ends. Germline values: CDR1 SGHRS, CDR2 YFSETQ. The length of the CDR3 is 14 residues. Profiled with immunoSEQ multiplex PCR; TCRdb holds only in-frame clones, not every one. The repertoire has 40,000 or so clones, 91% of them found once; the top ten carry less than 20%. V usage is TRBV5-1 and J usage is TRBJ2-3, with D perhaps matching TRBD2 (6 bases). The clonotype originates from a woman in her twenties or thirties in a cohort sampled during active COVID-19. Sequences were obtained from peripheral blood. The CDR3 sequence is CASSPGTYTDTQYF. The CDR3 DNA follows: TGCGCCAGCAGCCCCGGGACTTACACAGATACGCAGTATTTT.